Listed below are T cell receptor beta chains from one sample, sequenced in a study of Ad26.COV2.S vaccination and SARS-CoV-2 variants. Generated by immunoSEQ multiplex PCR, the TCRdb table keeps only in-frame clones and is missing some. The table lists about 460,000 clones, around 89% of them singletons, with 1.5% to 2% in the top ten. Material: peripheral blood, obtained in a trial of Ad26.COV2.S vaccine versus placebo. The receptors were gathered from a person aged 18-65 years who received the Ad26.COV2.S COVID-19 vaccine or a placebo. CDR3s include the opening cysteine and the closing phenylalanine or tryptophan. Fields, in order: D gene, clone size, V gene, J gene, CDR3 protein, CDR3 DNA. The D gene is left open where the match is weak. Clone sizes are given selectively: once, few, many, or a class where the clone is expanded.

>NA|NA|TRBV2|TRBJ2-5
CASSVLGGVQETQYF
TGTGCCAGCAGTGTTTTGGGGGGTGTCCAAGAGACCCAGTACTTC
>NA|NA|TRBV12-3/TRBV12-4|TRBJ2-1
CASSLGGNEQFF
TGTGCCAGCAGTTTAGGGGGTAATGAGCAGTTCTTC
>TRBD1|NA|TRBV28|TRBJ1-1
CASSLGGAGGDTEAFF
TGTGCCAGCAGTTTAGGAGGGGCAGGGGGGGACACTGAAGCTTTCTTT
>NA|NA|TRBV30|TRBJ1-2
CAWSVSGAYGYTF
TGTGCCTGGAGTGTTTCGGGGGCATATGGCTACACCTTC
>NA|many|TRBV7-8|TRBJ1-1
CASSLAPGVLGEAFF
TGTGCCAGCAGCTTAGCCCCAGGGGTGCTTGGTGAAGCTTTCTTT
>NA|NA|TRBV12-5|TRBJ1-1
CASGLGENTEAFF
TGTGCTAGTGGTTTAGGAGAGAACACTGAAGCTTTCTTT
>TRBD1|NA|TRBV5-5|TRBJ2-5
CASSLKTGVSQETQYF
TGTGCCAGCAGCTTGAAGACAGGGGTGAGCCAAGAGACCCAGTACTTC
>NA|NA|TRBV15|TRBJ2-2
CATSRRAGTANTGELFF
TGTGCCACCAGCCGGAGAGCCGGGACTGCAAACACCGGGGAGCTGTTTTTT
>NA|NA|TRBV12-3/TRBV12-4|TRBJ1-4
CASSLESREKLFF
TGTGCCAGCAGTTTAGAGTCAAGGGAAAAACTGTTTTTT
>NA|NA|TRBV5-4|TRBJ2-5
CASSHAPAARQETQYF
TGTGCCAGCAGCCACGCCCCAGCGGCCCGACAAGAGACCCAGTACTTC
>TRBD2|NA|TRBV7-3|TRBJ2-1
CASSLGILGGGRGEQFF
TGTGCCAGCAGCTTAGGTATATTAGGCGGGGGAAGGGGTGAGCAGTTCTTC
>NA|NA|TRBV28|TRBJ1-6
CASRISLTSSPLHF
TGTGCCAGCAGGATATCATTAACGAGTTCACCCCTCCACTTT
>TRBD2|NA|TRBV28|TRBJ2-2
CASREGRELDTGELFF
TGTGCCAGCAGGGAGGGGCGGGAGCTAGACACCGGGGAGCTGTTTTTT
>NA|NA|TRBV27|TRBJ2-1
CASSLAGPYNEQFF
TGTGCCAGCAGTTTGGCAGGGCCGTACAATGAGCAGTTCTTC
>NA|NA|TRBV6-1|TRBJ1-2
CASSASRLEGMSGYTF
TGTGCCAGCAGTGCAAGCCGACTGGAAGGGATGAGTGGCTACACCTTC
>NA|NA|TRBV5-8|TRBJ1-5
CASSLDGGWQPQHF
TGTGCCAGCAGCTTGGATGGAGGGTGGCAGCCCCAGCATTTT
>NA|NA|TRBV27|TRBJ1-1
CASSPHKQGTEAFF
TGTGCCAGCAGTCCGCACAAGCAGGGCACTGAAGCTTTCTTT
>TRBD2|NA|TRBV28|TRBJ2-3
CASSILAGPSTDTQYF
TGTGCCAGCAGTATACTAGCGGGACCTAGCACAGATACGCAGTATTTT
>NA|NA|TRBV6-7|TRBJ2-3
CASSYSFRDCVDTQYF
TGTGCCAGCAGTTACTCATTTCGAGATTGTGTAGATACGCAGTATTTT
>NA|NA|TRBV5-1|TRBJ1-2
CASSLSGETYYGYTF
TGCGCCAGCAGCTTGTCAGGGGAAACGTACTATGGCTACACCTTC
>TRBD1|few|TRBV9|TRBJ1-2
CASSVSPTGNYGYTF
TGTGCCAGCAGCGTATCCCCGACAGGGAACTATGGCTACACCTTC
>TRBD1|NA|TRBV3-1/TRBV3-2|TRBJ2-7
CASSQAGQGNEQYF
TGTGCCAGCAGCCAAGCGGGACAGGGGAACGAGCAGTACTTC
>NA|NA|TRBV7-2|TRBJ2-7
CASSLAVRTTYDEQYF
TGTGCCAGCAGCTTAGCGGTACGGACCACATACGACGAGCAGTACTTC
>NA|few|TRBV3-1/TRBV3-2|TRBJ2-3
CASSRTRDPRQGTQYF
TGTGCCAGCAGCCGAACCCGGGACCCCAGGCAGGGTACGCAGTATTTT
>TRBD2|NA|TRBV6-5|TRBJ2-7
CASSSGLAGEYEQYF
TGTGCCAGCAGTTCGGGACTAGCGGGGGAGTACGAGCAGTACTTC
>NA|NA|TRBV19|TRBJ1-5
CASSRYTGQYSNQPQHF
TGTGCCAGTAGTCGGTACACGGGCCAGTATAGCAATCAGCCCCAGCATTTT
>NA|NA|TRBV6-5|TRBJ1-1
CASSYSGLVNTEAFF
TGTGCCAGCAGTTACTCCGGACTGGTGAACACTGAAGCTTTCTTT
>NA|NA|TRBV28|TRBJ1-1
CASSSGFMNTEAFF
TGTGCCAGCAGTAGTGGTTTCATGAACACTGAAGCTTTCTTT
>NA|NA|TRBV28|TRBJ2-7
CATDGSRYEQYF
TGTGCCACCGACGGGAGTAGGTACGAGCAGTACTTC
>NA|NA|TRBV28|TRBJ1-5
CASSGSAGGNQPQHF
TGTGCCAGCAGCGGTAGTGCGGGAGGCAATCAGCCCCAGCATTTT
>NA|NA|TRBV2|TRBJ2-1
CASREPSINSYNEQFF
TGTGCCAGCAGAGAACCATCAATCAACTCCTACAATGAGCAGTTCTTC
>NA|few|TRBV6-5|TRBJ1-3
CASSYRLDPSLDTIYF
TGTGCCAGCAGTTACCGTCTTGACCCCAGCTTGGACACCATATATTTT
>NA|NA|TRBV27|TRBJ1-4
CASSLWGGNGKLFF
TGTGCCAGCAGTTTATGGGGGGGGAATGGAAAACTGTTTTTT
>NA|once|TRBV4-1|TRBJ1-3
CASSRTPEHGNTIYF
TGCGCCAGCAGCCGGACCCCAGAACATGGAAACACCATATATTTT
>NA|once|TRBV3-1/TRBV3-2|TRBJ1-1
CASSQGWLNTEAFF
TGTGCCAGCAGCCAAGGGTGGCTGAACACTGAAGCTTTCTTT
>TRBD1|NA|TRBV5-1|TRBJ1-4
CASSSGQGTNEKLFF
TGCGCCAGCAGCTCGGGACAGGGCACTAATGAAAAACTGTTTTTT
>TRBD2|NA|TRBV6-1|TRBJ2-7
CASSEIGAGGLEQYF
TGTGCCAGCAGTGAAATAGGAGCGGGAGGATTGGAGCAGTACTTC
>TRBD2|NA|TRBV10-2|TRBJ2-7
CASRTSGSSYEQYF
TGCGCCAGCCGGACAAGCGGGAGCTCCTACGAGCAGTACTTC
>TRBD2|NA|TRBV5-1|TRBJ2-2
CASRSLAGDNTGELFF
TGCGCCAGCAGGTCTCTAGCGGGCGATAACACCGGGGAGCTGTTTTTT
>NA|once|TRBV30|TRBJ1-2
CAWSLDSFSLSYGYTF
TGTGCCTGGAGTCTTGACAGTTTTTCTTTAAGTTATGGCTACACCTTC
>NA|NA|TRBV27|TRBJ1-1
CASSSIPYRANTEAFF
TGTGCCAGCAGTTCCATACCGTACCGGGCGAACACTGAAGCTTTCTTT
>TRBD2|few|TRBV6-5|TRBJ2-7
CASIYYGGAYDGEQYF
TGTGCCAGCATTTACTACGGGGGGGCGTATGACGGCGAGCAGTACTTC
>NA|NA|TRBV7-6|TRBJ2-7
CASSLNTGAGEQYF
TGTGCCAGCAGCTTAAATACGGGGGCCGGCGAGCAGTACTTC
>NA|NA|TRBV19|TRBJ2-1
CASSIDRGNEQFF
TGTGCCAGTAGTATAGACCGGGGCAATGAGCAGTTCTTC
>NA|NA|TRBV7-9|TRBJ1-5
CASSLGEPSNQPQHF
TGTGCCAGCAGCTTAGGGGAACCTAGCAATCAGCCCCAGCATTTT
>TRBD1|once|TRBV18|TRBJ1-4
CASSPMGQNEKLFF
TGTGCCAGCTCACCAATGGGACAGAATGAAAAACTGTTTTTT
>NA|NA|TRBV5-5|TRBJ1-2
CASSPAGVYYGYTF
TGTGCCAGCAGCCCAGCGGGGGTATACTATGGCTACACCTTC
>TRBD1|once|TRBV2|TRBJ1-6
CASSSNAGTGSSYNSPLHF
TGTGCCAGCAGCTCTAACGCCGGGACAGGGAGCTCCTATAATTCACCCCTCCACTTT
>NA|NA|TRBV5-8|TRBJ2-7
CASHSGGVSYEQYF
TGTGCCAGCCATTCGGGCGGGGTTTCCTACGAGCAGTACTTC
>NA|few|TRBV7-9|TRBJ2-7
CASSPAYEQYF
TGTGCCAGCAGCCCCGCCTACGAGCAGTACTTC
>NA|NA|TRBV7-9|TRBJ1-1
CASSSADEQRWNTEAFF
TGTGCCAGCAGCTCCGCCGATGAACAGCGTTGGAACACTGAAGCTTTCTTT
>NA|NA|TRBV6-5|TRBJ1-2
CASIRRLYGYTF
TGTGCCAGCATCAGACGGCTCTATGGCTACACCTTC
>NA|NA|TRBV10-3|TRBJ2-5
CAISESTRETQYF
TGTGCCATCAGTGAGTCGACTCGTGAGACCCAGTACTTC
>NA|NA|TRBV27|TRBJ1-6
CASSLVRDSPLHF
TGTGCCAGCAGTTTGGTCAGGGATTCACCCCTCCACTTT
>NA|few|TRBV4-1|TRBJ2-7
CASSQDGDSPSLYEQYF
TGCGCCAGCAGCCAAGACGGAGACTCGCCTTCCCTCTACGAGCAGTACTTC
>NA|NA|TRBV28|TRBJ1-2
CASTKTGTYGYTF
TGTGCCAGCACTAAGACAGGAACTTATGGCTACACCTTC
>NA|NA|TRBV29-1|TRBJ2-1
CSVEIGPYNEQFF
TGCAGCGTTGAAATCGGCCCCTACAATGAGCAGTTCTTC
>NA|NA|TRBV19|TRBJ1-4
CASRASRTASTNEKLFF
TGTGCCAGTAGGGCAAGTCGGACCGCGTCAACTAATGAAAAACTGTTTTTT
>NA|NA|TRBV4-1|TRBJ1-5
CASSHGINQPQHF
TGCGCCAGCAGCCATGGGATCAATCAGCCCCAGCATTTT